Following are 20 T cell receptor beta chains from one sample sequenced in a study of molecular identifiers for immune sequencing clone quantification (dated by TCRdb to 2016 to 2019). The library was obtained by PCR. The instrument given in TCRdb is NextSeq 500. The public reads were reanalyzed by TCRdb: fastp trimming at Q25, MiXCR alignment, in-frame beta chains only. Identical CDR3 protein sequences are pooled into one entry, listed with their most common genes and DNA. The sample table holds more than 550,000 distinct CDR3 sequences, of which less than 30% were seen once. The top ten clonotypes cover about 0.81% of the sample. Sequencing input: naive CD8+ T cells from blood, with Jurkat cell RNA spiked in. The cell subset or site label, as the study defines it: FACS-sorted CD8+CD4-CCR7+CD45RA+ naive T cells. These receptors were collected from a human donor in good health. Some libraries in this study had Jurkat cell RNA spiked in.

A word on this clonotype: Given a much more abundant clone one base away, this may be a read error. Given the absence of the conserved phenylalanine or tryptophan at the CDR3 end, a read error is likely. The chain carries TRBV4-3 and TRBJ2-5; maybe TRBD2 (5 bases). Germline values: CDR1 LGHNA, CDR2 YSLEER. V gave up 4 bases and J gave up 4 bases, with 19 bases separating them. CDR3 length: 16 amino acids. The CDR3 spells CASSPRRGYPAETQYS. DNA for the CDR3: TGCGCCAGCAGCCCCCGACGAGGGTATCCGGCAGAGACCCAGTACTCC.

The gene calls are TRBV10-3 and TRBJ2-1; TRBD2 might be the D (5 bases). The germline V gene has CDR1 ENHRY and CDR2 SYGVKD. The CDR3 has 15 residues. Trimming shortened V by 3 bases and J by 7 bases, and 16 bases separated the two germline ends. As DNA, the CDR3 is TGTGCCATCAGTGATTTCGGGCCCTCGGGGAATGAGCAGTTCTTC. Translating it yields CAISDFGPSGNEQFF.

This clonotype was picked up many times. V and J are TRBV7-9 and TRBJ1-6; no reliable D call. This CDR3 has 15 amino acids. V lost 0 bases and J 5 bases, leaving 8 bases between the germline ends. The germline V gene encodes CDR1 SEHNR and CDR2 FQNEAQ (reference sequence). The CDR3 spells CASSLARTNNSPLHF. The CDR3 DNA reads TGTGCCAGCAGCTTAGCCCGGACCAATAATTCACCCCTCCACTTT.

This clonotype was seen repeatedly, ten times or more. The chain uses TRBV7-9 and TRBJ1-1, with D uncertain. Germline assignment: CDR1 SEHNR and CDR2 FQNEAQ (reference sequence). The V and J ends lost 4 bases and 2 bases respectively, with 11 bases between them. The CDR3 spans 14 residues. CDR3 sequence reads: CASSSPLPNTEAFF. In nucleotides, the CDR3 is TGTGCCAGCAGCTCGCCCTTACCCAACACTGAAGCTTTCTTT.

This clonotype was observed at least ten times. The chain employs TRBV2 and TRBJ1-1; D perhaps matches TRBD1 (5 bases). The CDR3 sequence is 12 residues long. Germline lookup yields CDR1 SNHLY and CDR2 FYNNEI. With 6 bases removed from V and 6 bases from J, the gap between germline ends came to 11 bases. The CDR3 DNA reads TGTGCCAGCAGCCCGGGGGGGGCTGAAGCTTTCTTT. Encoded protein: CASSPGGAEAFF.

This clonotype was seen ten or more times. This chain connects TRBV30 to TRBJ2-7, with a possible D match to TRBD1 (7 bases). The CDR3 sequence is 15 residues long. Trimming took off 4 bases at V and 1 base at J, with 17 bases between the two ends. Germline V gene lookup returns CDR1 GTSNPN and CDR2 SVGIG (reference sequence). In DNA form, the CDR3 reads TGTGCCTGGATCGACCCAGGGGGGCAGTCCTACGAGCAGTACTTC. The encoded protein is CAWIDPGGQSYEQYF.

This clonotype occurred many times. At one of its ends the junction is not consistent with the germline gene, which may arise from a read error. CDR3 nucleotides: TGCGCCAGCAACCAAAGACAGGGGAAGAACACTGAAGCTTTCTTT. Residues: CASNQRQGKNTEAFF. The chain combines TRBV4-1 with TRBJ1-1, with 8 bases identical to TRBD1. The CDR3 runs to 15 residues. Germline CDR1 reads MGHRA; CDR2 reads YSYEKL.

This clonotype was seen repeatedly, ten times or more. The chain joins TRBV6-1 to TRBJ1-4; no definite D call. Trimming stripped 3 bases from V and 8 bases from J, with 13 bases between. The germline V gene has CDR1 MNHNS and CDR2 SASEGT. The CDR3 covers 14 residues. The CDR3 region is CASSDPWLGEKLFF. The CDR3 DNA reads TGTGCCAGCAGTGATCCGTGGCTTGGGGAAAAACTGTTTTTT.

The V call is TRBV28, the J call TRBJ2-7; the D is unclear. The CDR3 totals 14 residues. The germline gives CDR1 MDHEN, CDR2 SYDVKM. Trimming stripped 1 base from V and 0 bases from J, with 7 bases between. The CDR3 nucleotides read TGTGCCAGCAGTTTATTCCGCGACTCCTACGAGCAGTACTTC. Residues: CASSLFRDSYEQYF.

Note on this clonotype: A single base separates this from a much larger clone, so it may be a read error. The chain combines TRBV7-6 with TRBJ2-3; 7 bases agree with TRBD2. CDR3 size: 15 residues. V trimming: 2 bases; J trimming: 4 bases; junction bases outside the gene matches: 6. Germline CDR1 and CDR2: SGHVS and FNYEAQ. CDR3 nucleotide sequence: TGTGCCAGCAGCTTAAGGTGGGAGGGCGCAGATACGCAGTATTTT. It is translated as CASSLRWEGADTQYF.

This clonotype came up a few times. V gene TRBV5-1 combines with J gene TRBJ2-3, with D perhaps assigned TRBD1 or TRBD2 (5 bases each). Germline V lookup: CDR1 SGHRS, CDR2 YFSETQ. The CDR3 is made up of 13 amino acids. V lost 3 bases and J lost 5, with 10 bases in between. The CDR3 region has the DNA TGCGCCAGCAGCTGGGGGTACATAGATACGCAGTATTTT. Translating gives CASSWGYIDTQYF.

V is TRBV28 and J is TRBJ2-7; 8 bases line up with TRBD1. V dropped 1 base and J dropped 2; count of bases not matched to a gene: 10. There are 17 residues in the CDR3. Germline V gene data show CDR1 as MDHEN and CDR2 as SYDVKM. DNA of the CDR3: TGTGCCAGCAGTTTATACTACCGGGACAGGCCGACCTACGAGCAGTACTTC. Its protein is CASSLYYRDRPTYEQYF.

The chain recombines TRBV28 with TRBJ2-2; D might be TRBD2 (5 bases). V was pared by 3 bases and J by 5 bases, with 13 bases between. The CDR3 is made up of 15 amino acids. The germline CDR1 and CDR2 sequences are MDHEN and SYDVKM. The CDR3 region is CASSFEGSGTGELFF. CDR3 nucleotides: TGTGCCAGCAGTTTCGAGGGAAGTGGGACCGGGGAGCTGTTTTTT. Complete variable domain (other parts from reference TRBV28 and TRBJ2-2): DVKVTQSSRYLVKRTGEKVFLECVQDMDHENMFWYRQDPGLGLRLIYFSYDVKMKEKGDIPEGYSVSREKKERFSLILESASTNQTSMYLCASSFEGSGTGELFFGEGSRLTVL.

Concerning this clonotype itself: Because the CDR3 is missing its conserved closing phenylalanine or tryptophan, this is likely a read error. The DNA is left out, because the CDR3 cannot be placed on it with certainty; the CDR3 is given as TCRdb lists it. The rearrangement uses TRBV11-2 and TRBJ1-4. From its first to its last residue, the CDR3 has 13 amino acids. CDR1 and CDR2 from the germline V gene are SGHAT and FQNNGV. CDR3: CASSLDRWGLLVL.

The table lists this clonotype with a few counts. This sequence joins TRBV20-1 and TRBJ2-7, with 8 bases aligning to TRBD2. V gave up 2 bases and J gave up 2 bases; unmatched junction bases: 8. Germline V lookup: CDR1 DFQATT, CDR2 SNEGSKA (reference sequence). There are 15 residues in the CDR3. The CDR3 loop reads CSARITSGRAYEQYF. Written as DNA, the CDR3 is TGCAGTGCTAGAATAACTAGCGGCCGTGCCTACGAGCAGTACTTC.

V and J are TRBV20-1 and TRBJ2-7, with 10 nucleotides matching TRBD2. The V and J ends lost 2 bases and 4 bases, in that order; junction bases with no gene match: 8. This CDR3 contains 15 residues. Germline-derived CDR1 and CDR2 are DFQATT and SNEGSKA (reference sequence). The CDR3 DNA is TGCAGTGCTAGAATAATAGCGGGAGGAAGGTACGAGCAGTACTTC. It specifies CSARIIAGGRYEQYF.

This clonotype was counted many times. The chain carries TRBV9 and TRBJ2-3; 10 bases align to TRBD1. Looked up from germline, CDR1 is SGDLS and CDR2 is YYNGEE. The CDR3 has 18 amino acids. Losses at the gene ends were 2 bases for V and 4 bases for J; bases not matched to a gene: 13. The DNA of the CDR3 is TGTGCCAGCAGCGTCTACTCCCCGGGACAGGGGCCGTCAGATACGCAGTATTTT. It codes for CASSVYSPGQGPSDTQYF. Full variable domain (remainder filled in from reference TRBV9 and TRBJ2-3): DSGVTQTPKHLITATGQRVTLRCSPRSGDLSVYWYQQSLDQGLQFLIQYYNGEERAKGNILERFSAQQFPDLHSELNLSSLELGDSALYFCASSVYSPGQGPSDTQYFGPGTRLTVL.

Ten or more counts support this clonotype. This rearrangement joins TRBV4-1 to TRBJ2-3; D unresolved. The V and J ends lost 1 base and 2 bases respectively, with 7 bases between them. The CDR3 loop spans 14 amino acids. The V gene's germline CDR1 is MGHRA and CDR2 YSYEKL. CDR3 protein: CASSQAGLTDTQYF. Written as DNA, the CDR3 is TGCGCCAGCAGCCAAGCTGGGCTCACAGATACGCAGTATTTT.

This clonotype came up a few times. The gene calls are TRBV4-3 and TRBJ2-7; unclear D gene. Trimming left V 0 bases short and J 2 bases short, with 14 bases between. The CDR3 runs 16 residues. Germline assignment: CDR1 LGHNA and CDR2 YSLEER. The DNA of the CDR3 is TGCGCCAGCAGCCAAGATGCGGACCTTAGAGCCTACGAGCAGTACTTC. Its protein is CASSQDADLRAYEQYF.

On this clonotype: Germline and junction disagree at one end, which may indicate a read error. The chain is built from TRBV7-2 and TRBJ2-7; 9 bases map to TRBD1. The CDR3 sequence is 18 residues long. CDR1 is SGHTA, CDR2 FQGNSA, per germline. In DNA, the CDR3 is TGTGCCTGCAGCTTAGAAACCACACTTACAGGGGGCCTGCACGAGCAGTACTTC. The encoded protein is CACSLETTLTGGLHEQYF.